One and the same sample provided the 26 T cell receptor beta chains below, sequenced in a study of T cells in Graves' hyperthyroidism and ophthalmopathy. The TCR beta CDR3 regions underwent amplification using RNA transcripts as the source. The HTBI primer set drove a first-round RT-PCR of the TCR CDR3. TCRdb re-derived calls from the multiplex PCR reads in MiXCR, one entry per CDR3 protein. Of some 440,000 distinct CDR3 sequences listed, around a sixth are singletons. Material for sequencing was blood. Source of these receptors: a woman aged 18-29 years with Graves' hyperthyroidism.

This clonotype was found many times. The chain combines TRBV6-1 with TRBJ1-2; 9 nucleotides agree with TRBD1. CDR1 and CDR2 (germline): MNHNS, SASEGT. J lost 8 bases, V lost 6 bases, and 16 bases had no gene match. CDR3 length: 16 amino acids. The CDR3 here is CASSKRGLDRGSGYTF. The CDR3, as DNA: TGTGCCAGCAGCAAGAGGGGACTCGACAGGGGGTCGGGCTACACCTTC.

This clonotype was seen many times. The chain has TRBV20-1 and TRBJ2-3; D unclear. CDR3 length: 11 amino acids. V was cut by 6 bases and J by 0 bases, with 4 bases left in between. The V gene's germline CDR1 is DFQATT and CDR2 SNEGSKA (reference sequence). The CDR3 region has the DNA TGCAGTGCGCAGAGCACAGATACGCAGTATTTT. This encodes CSAQSTDTQYF.

The rearrangement joins TRBV4-1 to TRBJ2-2; D unresolved. V lost 0 bases, J lost 7 bases, and 6 bases lay in between. The germline V gene has CDR1 MGHRA and CDR2 YSYEKL. The CDR3 covers 13 residues. This CDR3 is CASSQDPGGELFF. The CDR3 coding sequence is TGCGCCAGCAGCCAAGATCCAGGCGGGGAGCTGTTTTTT.

This clonotype came up many times. The chain couples TRBV12-3 or TRBV12-4 to TRBJ2-3, with D possibly matching TRBD1 (5 bases). CDR3 length equals 15 residues. V was pared by 3 bases and J by 2 bases, with 12 bases between. The CDR3 sequence is CASSFGAGPTDTQYF. In nucleotides, the CDR3 is TGTGCCAGCAGTTTCGGTGCAGGGCCCACAGATACGCAGTATTTT.

Many counts were recorded for this clonotype. This chain links TRBV28 with TRBJ2-1; the match to TRBD1 covers 7 bases. Germline loops: CDR1 MDHEN, CDR2 SYDVKM. CDR3 length: 18 residues. Trimming took 4 bases from V and 4 from J; bases not matched to a gene: 16. This CDR3 is CASSSATGQVKHYNEQFF. For the CDR3, the DNA is TGTGCCAGCAGTTCCGCGACCGGACAGGTTAAGCATTACAATGAGCAGTTCTTC.

This clonotype came up many times. The chain carries TRBV7-9 and TRBJ2-5, with 8 bases identical to TRBD1. The germline gives CDR1 SEHNR, CDR2 FQNEAQ (reference sequence). The CDR3 runs 15 residues. The V segment lost 0 bases and the J segment 5 bases; nucleotides outside the gene matches: 5. The CDR3: CASSLAQGAEETQYF. The CDR3 DNA sequence: TGTGCCAGCAGCTTAGCCCAGGGGGCAGAGGAGACCCAGTACTTC.

Many counts were recorded for this clonotype. The chain couples TRBV6-2 or TRBV6-3 to TRBJ2-7; 9 bases align to TRBD1. V lost 2 bases, J lost 2 bases, and 7 bases stayed unmatched. Germline V gene sequence: CDR1 MNHEY, CDR2 SVGEGT. The CDR3 is 16 amino acids. The CDR3, as DNA: TGTGCCAGCAGTTACCCTGGGACAGGGAGGACCTACGAGCAGTACTTC. It specifies CASSYPGTGRTYEQYF.

This clonotype has at least ten counts. This rearrangement joins TRBV20-1 to TRBJ2-1; 8 bases map to TRBD2. The CDR3 runs 16 residues. From germline, CDR1 is DFQATT and CDR2 SNEGSKA (reference sequence). The V gene end was trimmed by 0 bases and the J gene end by 4 bases; junction bases not matched to a gene: 8. The CDR3 sequence is CSAREGGSGGYNEQFF. In nucleotides, the CDR3 is TGCAGTGCTAGAGAGGGGGGGAGCGGGGGATACAATGAGCAGTTCTTC.

In this sample, this clonotype turned up many times. DNA of the CDR3: TGCAGTGCTACCAGATACGATGACGAGCAGTACTTC. Translated: CSATRYDDEQYF. The V and J genes are TRBV20-1 and TRBJ2-7; no firm D call. The CDR3 runs 12 residues. Germline values: CDR1 DFQATT, CDR2 SNEGSKA (reference sequence). The ends were cut back, 4 bases at V and 5 bases at J, with 12 bases in the middle.

The chain has TRBV7-9 and TRBJ1-4; 11 nucleotides match TRBD1. V dropped 5 bases and J dropped 7; count of bases not matched to a gene: 3. The germline V gene encodes CDR1 SEHNR and CDR2 FQNEAQ (reference sequence). The CDR3 runs 14 residues. CDR3 coding DNA: TGTGCCAGCAGCCGGACAGGGGGCAGTGAAAAACTGTTTTTT. Translated, it gives CASSRTGGSEKLFF.

This clonotype was seen ten or more times. The rearrangement uses TRBV19 and TRBJ2-7; D unclear. Trimming pared 3 bases from V and 3 bases from J, leaving 0 bases between. Per the germline V gene, CDR1 is LNHDA and CDR2 is SQIVND (reference sequence). The CDR3 contains 10 residues. Written as DNA, the CDR3 is TGTGCCAGTAGTATCTACGAGCAGTACTTC. This sequence encodes CASSIYEQYF.

This clonotype was detected a few times. This chain uses TRBV19 with TRBJ2-3; TRBD1 aligns across 8 bases. Germline-derived CDR1 and CDR2 are LNHDA and SQIVND (reference sequence). This CDR3 is built from 15 residues. J was trimmed by 3 bases and V by 4 bases; bases with no gene match: 6. CDR3 amino acids: CASSTTGGGTDTQYF. The CDR3 DNA reads TGTGCCAGTAGTACTACAGGGGGAGGTACAGATACGCAGTATTTT.

This clonotype was found many times. The CDR3, as DNA: TGTGCCAGCAGGTTCAGGCCCTTGGGACTAGCGGGAGAAGAGACCCAGTACTTC. It is translated as CASRFRPLGLAGEETQYF. The chain links TRBV12-3 or TRBV12-4 to TRBJ2-5, with 14 bases aligning to TRBD2. The CDR3 is 18 residues long. V trimming: 6 bases; J trimming: 3 bases; junction bases outside the gene matches: 12.

There are a few counts of this clonotype. The V gene is TRBV27, the J gene TRBJ1-4, with D unclear. Germline V gives CDR1 MNHEY, CDR2 SMNVEV (reference sequence). The CDR3 runs to 14 residues. Trimming took off 10 bases at V and 8 bases at J, with 20 bases between the two ends. CDR3 in amino acids: CATRTGGNSEKLFF. DNA for the CDR3: TGTGCCACCAGAACGGGAGGTAACTCGGAAAAACTGTTTTTT.

The J gene is TRBJ2-7, the V gene TRBV20-1; 11 bases agree with TRBD1. Germline assignment: CDR1 DFQATT and CDR2 SNEGSKA (reference sequence). Trimming at V came to 1 base and at J to 4 bases, leaving 3 bases not matched to a gene. The CDR3 has 14 residues. Here the CDR3 reads CSARGDRGRYEQYF. CDR3 nucleotides: TGCAGTGCTAGAGGGGACAGGGGGAGATACGAGCAGTACTTC.

This clonotype has at least ten counts. V gene TRBV2 combines with J gene TRBJ2-3, with TRBD1 matching 8 bases. The trim removed 6 bases at V and 0 bases at J, leaving 8 bases unmatched. The germline CDR1 and CDR2 sequences are SNHLY and FYNNEI. The CDR3 contains 16 residues. The CDR3 sequence is CASSARGQVSTDTQYF. The CDR3 region has the DNA TGTGCCAGCAGCGCTAGGGGACAGGTTAGCACAGATACGCAGTATTTT.

This clonotype was counted only a few times. The CDR3 is CASRKWTERGNQPQHF. DNA for the CDR3: TGTGCCAGTAGGAAATGGACAGAGAGGGGCAATCAGCCCCAGCATTTT. The chain joins TRBV19 to TRBJ1-5, with TRBD1 as a possible D gene (6 bases). The CDR3 has 16 amino acids. Deletions cut 6 bases from V and 2 bases from J, with 17 bases between. Germline assignment: CDR1 LNHDA and CDR2 SQIVND (reference sequence).

This clonotype was picked up many times. The chain combines TRBV20-1 with TRBJ1-2; D unclear. V was trimmed by 4 bases and J by 6 bases, leaving 9 bases between them. The CDR3 sequence is 11 residues long. Germline values: CDR1 DFQATT, CDR2 SNEGSKA (reference sequence). The CDR3 DNA follows: TGCAGTGCTATGGTAGGAAATGGCTACACCTTC. This translates into CSAMVGNGYTF.

This clonotype was seen many times. The chain employs TRBV20-1 and TRBJ2-4, with 8 bases fitting TRBD2. Germline CDR1 and CDR2: DFQATT and SNEGSKA (reference sequence). The CDR3 is 16 residues long. The trim removed 1 base at V and 6 bases at J, leaving 11 bases unmatched. CDR3 nucleotide sequence: TGCAGTGCTAGAGCCCACCCGGGGACTAGTCTAAACATTCAGTACTTC. Its translation: CSARAHPGTSLNIQYF.

At least ten counts were recorded for this clonotype. The V call is TRBV20-1, the J call TRBJ2-7; D remains ambiguous. The CDR3 extends over 14 amino acids. Trimming took 5 bases from V and 5 from J, leaving 19 bases between them. Germline CDR1 DFQATT, CDR2 SNEGSKA (reference sequence). The CDR3 region is CSASGTWVSHEQYF. The DNA for the CDR3 is TGCAGTGCTTCTGGCACCTGGGTTTCGCACGAGCAGTACTTC.

The chain recombines TRBV3-1 with TRBJ2-3; 10 nucleotides line up with TRBD2. V shed 4 bases, J shed 6 bases, and the junction held 7 bases outside the gene matches. The CDR3 sequence is 15 residues long. Per germline, CDR1 LGHDT and CDR2 YNNKEL (reference sequence). In nucleotides, the CDR3 is TGTGCCAGCAGCCGGGGAGCGGGGGGGAGGGATACGCAGTATTTT. It is translated as CASSRGAGGRDTQYF.

This clonotype has more than one count but fewer than ten. V gene TRBV10-3 combines with J gene TRBJ1-4; D is possibly TRBD1 (5 bases). Germline V gene lookup returns CDR1 ENHRY and CDR2 SYGVKD. CDR3 size: 14 residues. V was shortened by 0 bases and J by 3 bases, with 5 bases between the two germline ends. DNA of the CDR3: TGTGCCATCAGTGAGTCACAGGCTAATGAAAAACTGTTTTTT. Protein product: CAISESQANEKLFF.

There are a few counts of this clonotype. V usage is TRBV7-2 and J usage is TRBJ2-7, with 9 nucleotides matching TRBD1. Germline CDR1 SGHTA, CDR2 FQGNSA. This CDR3 region has 15 residues. Trimming removed 1 base from V and 3 bases from J; junction bases left unmatched: 4. The CDR3 region has the DNA TGTGCCAGCAGCTTAGAGGGGACAGGGTTCTACGAGCAGTACTTC. It codes for CASSLEGTGFYEQYF.

CDR3 coding DNA: TGTGCCACCAGCACGGACGGCCAAGAGACCCAGTACTTC. Amino acid sequence: CATSTDGQETQYF. The chain joins TRBV15 to TRBJ2-5; D remains ambiguous. The CDR3 spans 13 residues. The germline CDR1 and CDR2 sequences are LNHNV and YYDKDF (reference sequence). The V end lost 4 bases, the J end lost 1 base, and 7 bases lay between the germline ends.

This clonotype appeared many times. The CDR3: CAWSAADTQYF. The DNA of the CDR3 is TGTGCCTGGAGCGCTGCAGATACGCAGTATTTT. V gene TRBV30 combines with J gene TRBJ2-3, with no clear D. V was cut by 3 bases and J by 4 bases, with 5 bases left in between. There are 11 residues in the CDR3. Germline V gene data show CDR1 as GTSNPN and CDR2 as SVGIG (reference sequence).

This clonotype was counted at least ten times. The V call is TRBV6-1, the J call TRBJ2-3; 7 bases are a match to TRBD2. With 5 bases clipped from V and 6 bases from J, the junction kept 14 bases outside the gene matches. Germline-derived CDR1 and CDR2 are MNHNS and SASEGT. The CDR3 has 16 amino acids. The CDR3 is CASSYAETSIPDTQYF. The CDR3 nucleotides read TGTGCCAGCAGTTACGCCGAGACTAGCATACCCGATACGCAGTATTTT.